The entry below describes one TCR beta chain. This sample is drawn from a study of STAT5B mutations in CD4+ large granular lymphocyte leukemia. Sequenced by immunoSEQ multiplex PCR; TCRdb stores in-frame clones only, minus some. The table records about 48,000 clones, 70% of them present only once. The CDR3 extends over 13 amino acids. V gave up 3 bases and J gave up 3 bases; unmatched junction bases: 2. The V gene's germline CDR1 is PRHDT and CDR2 FYEKMQ (reference sequence). This clonotype was obtained from a human donor in good health. The sample consisted of CD4+ T cells from blood buffy coats. The chain combines TRBV13 with TRBJ2-7, with 7 bases that match TRBD2. The CDR3 DNA follows: TGTGCCAGCAGCTTGGGAGGGTACTACGAGCAGTACGTC. As protein: CASSLGGYYEQYV.